These T cell receptor beta chains were read from a single sample in a study of post-analysis software for immune sequencing data. TCRdb re-analysed the PCR reads in MiXCR, keeping a single row per CDR3 protein. The table shows a few hundred thousand distinct CDR3 sequences, with approximately 45% occurring only once. What was sequenced was blood. Receptors originate from a girl between 5 and 17 years old with multiple sclerosis. CDR3s include the opening cysteine and the closing phenylalanine or tryptophan. A D gene is named only where the DNA matches it firmly. Rows may omit the clone size; those that give it use once, few, many or a size class.

size	V	J	D	CDR3	DNA
.	TRBV11-2	TRBJ2-3	TRBD2	CASSSKREWPDTQYF	TGTGCCAGCAGCTCGAAGCGGGAGTGGCCAGATACGCAGTATTTT
.	TRBV20-1	TRBJ2-1	TRBD2	CSAREISRASGGNEQFF	TGCAGTGCTAGGGAGATCTCACGAGCTAGCGGGGGCAATGAGCAGTTCTTC
few	TRBV9	TRBJ2-1	.	CASSGDFDSDNEQFF	TGTGCCAGCAGCGGCGACTTCGATTCCGACAATGAGCAGTTCTTC
few	TRBV20-1	TRBJ2-1	TRBD2	CSASGLADTYNEQFF	TGCAGTGCTAGCGGGCTAGCGGATACCTACAATGAGCAGTTCTTC
.	TRBV15	TRBJ2-3	.	CATSREGPGAGDTQYF	TGTGCCACCAGCAGAGAGGGTCCGGGAGCGGGAGATACGCAGTATTTT
.	TRBV7-9	TRBJ2-1	.	CASSLIPIVAYNEQFF	TGTGCCAGCAGCCTCATACCGATCGTGGCCTACAATGAGCAGTTCTTC
few	TRBV5-6	TRBJ2-1	.	CASSLLEAYNEQFF	TGTGCCAGCAGCTTGCTTGAGGCATACAATGAGCAGTTCTTC
.	TRBV28	TRBJ2-3	.	CASSLQGKASTDTQYF	TGTGCCAGCAGTTTGCAGGGGAAGGCTAGCACAGATACGCAGTATTTT
few	TRBV6-5	TRBJ2-7	.	CATKRVEQYF	TGTGCCACTAAACGAGTCGAGCAGTACTTC
.	TRBV14	TRBJ2-3	.	CASSQERGGDTQYF	TGTGCCAGCAGCCAAGAGAGGGGGGGAGATACGCAGTATTTT
many	TRBV27	TRBJ2-1	.	CASSMGLNNEQFF	TGTGCCAGCAGTATGGGACTTAACAATGAGCAGTTCTTC
.	TRBV2	TRBJ1-1	TRBD1	CASSRQGSEAFF	TGTGCCAGCAGTAGACAGGGCTCTGAAGCTTTCTTT
.	TRBV27	TRBJ2-5	.	CASSLLGGGEQYF	TGTGCCAGCAGTTTATTAGGGGGAGGTGAGCAGTACTTC
few	TRBV5-1	TRBJ2-6	TRBD1	CASSGTGGYNVLTF	TGCGCCAGCAGCGGGACAGGGGGCTACAACGTCCTGACTTTC
few	TRBV20-1	TRBJ2-3	TRBD2	CSASTGLAWTDTQYF	TGCAGTGCTTCTACCGGACTAGCGTGGACAGATACGCAGTATTTT
.	TRBV12-3/TRBV12-4	TRBJ2-3	.	CASSLRPQGSEDTQYF	TGTGCCAGCAGTTTACGTCCCCAGGGGTCAGAAGATACGCAGTATTTT
few	TRBV7-9	TRBJ1-1	.	CASTAGRVTEAFF	TGTGCCAGCACGGCCGGCCGGGTGACTGAAGCTTTCTTT
few	TRBV29-1	TRBJ2-6	.	CSVPEAGANVLTF	TGCAGCGTCCCGGAAGCTGGGGCCAACGTCCTGACTTTC
.	TRBV29-1	TRBJ2-1	TRBD2	CSVDTGWPGLAGGVYKGQFF	TGCAGCGTTGATACCGGGTGGCCGGGACTAGCGGGAGGGGTGTATAAGGGGCAGTTCTTC
few	TRBV6-5	TRBJ2-7	TRBD2	CASSYSAAPGTSGRYEQYF	TGTGCCAGCAGTTACTCGGCCGCTCCCGGGACTAGCGGGAGGTACGAGCAGTACTTC
.	TRBV28	TRBJ2-7	.	CASRRGRPYEQYF	TGTGCCAGCAGGAGGGGCCGACCCTACGAGCAGTACTTC
.	TRBV12-3/TRBV12-4	TRBJ1-2	.	CASSPGAGVYGYTF	TGTGCCAGCAGCCCTGGGGCGGGAGTATATGGCTACACCTTC
.	TRBV29-1	TRBJ2-2	.	CSVPVEQGSGELFF	TGCAGCGTTCCCGTAGAACAGGGAAGTGGGGAGCTGTTTTTT
.	TRBV10-3	TRBJ1-1	TRBD1	CATTTTDRGHPGGTEAFF	TGTGCCACCACTACAACAGACCGAGGGCATCCAGGGGGCACTGAAGCTTTCTTT
few	TRBV5-1	TRBJ2-1	.	CASSPGLLVEQFF	TGCGCCAGCAGCCCGGGACTCCTGGTTGAGCAGTTCTTC
.	TRBV5-1	TRBJ2-1	.	CASRPGRGDNEQFF	TGCGCCAGCAGGCCCGGCAGGGGGGACAATGAGCAGTTCTTC
.	TRBV10-3	TRBJ2-7	TRBD2	CAISPGLAGPLASYEQYF	TGTGCCATCAGCCCGGGACTAGCGGGGCCTCTTGCCTCCTACGAGCAGTACTTC
.	TRBV5-1	TRBJ1-2	.	CASSLEGHPYGYTF	TGCGCCAGCAGCTTGGAAGGGCACCCGTATGGCTACACCTTC
.	TRBV7-3	TRBJ2-3	.	CASSLGRKQYF	TGTGCCAGCAGCTTGGGGCGGAAGCAGTATTTT
.	TRBV19	TRBJ2-3	TRBD2	CASSILGLATDTQYF	TGTGCCAGTAGTATTTTGGGACTAGCGACAGATACGCAGTATTTT
.	TRBV7-2	TRBJ1-6	.	CASSFYTGYNSPLHF	TGTGCCAGCAGCTTCTACACAGGGTACAATTCACCCCTCCACTTT
few	TRBV5-1	TRBJ2-7	.	CASSLAGHSYEQYF	TGCGCCAGCAGCTTGGCAGGCCACTCCTACGAGCAGTACTTC
few	TRBV6-5	TRBJ2-7	.	CASSYTVGVFYEQYF	TGTGCCAGCAGTTATACCGTCGGAGTCTTCTACGAGCAGTACTTC
.	TRBV12-3/TRBV12-4	TRBJ1-2	.	CASSLEGFGGYTF	TGTGCCAGCAGTCTGGAGGGATTCGGTGGCTACACCTTC
few	TRBV4-1	TRBJ2-7	.	CASSQGSTTYEQYF	TGCGCCAGCAGCCAAGGGTCGACTACCTACGAGCAGTACTTC
few	TRBV18	TRBJ2-3	.	CASSTRTADTQYF	TGTGCCAGCTCCACTCGGACGGCTGATACGCAGTATTTT
.	TRBV5-5	TRBJ2-3	TRBD1	CANSSTGATDTQYF	TGTGCCAACAGCTCGACAGGGGCCACAGATACGCAGTATTTT
.	TRBV24-1	TRBJ1-1	.	CATRSGTEAFF	TGTGCCACCAGATCAGGGACTGAAGCTTTCTTT
.	TRBV27	TRBJ2-4	.	CASSFNSIQYF	TGTGCCAGCAGTTTCAATAGCATTCAGTACTTC
few	TRBV7-9	TRBJ1-1	.	CASSPRTGYTEAFF	TGTGCCAGCAGCCCTAGGACGGGATATACTGAAGCTTTCTTT
.	TRBV12-3/TRBV12-4	TRBJ2-5	.	CASSFRFKAQYF	TGTGCCAGCAGTTTCAGGTTCAAGGCCCAGTACTTC
once	TRBV28	TRBJ1-1	TRBD1	CASSLWNRGLTSEAFF	TGTGCCAGCAGCCTTTGGAACAGGGGGCTGACGAGTGAAGCTTTCTTT
.	TRBV28	TRBJ1-1	.	CASSLVEAGTEAFF	TGTGCCAGCAGTTTGGTTGAGGCTGGCACTGAAGCTTTCTTT
.	TRBV10-1	TRBJ1-5	.	CASSERAGKDQPQHF	TGCGCCAGCAGTGAGAGGGCAGGGAAGGATCAGCCCCAGCATTTT
.	TRBV28	TRBJ2-7	.	CASSLKRAEATYEQYF	TGTGCCAGCAGTTTAAAAAGGGCGGAGGCGACCTACGAGCAGTACTTC
.	TRBV5-1	TRBJ1-5	TRBD1	CASSPAKSGTGHERGNQPQHF	TGCGCCAGCAGCCCGGCCAAATCCGGGACAGGGCACGAGAGGGGCAATCAGCCCCAGCATTTT
.	TRBV28	TRBJ1-5	.	CASSLGGAGNQPQHF	TGTGCCAGCAGTTTAGGTGGGGCAGGCAATCAGCCCCAGCATTTT
few	TRBV4-2	TRBJ2-1	TRBD1	CASSPSGTGGAGEQFF	TGTGCCAGCAGCCCCTCAGGGACAGGGGGGGCAGGTGAGCAGTTCTTC
few	TRBV24-1	TRBJ2-1	TRBD2	CATSDLTSGNYNEQFF	TGTGCCACCAGTGATTTGACTAGCGGGAACTACAATGAGCAGTTCTTC
.	TRBV20-1	TRBJ2-6	.	CSAGQAGANVLTF	TGCAGTGCTGGGCAGGCTGGGGCCAACGTCCTGACTTTC
.	TRBV20-1	TRBJ1-5	.	CSARDPPLRDQPQHF	TGCAGTGCTAGAGATCCTCCCCTTCGAGACCAGCCCCAGCATTTT
.	TRBV4-3	TRBJ2-3	TRBD2	CASSQGGLAGTDTQYF	TGCGCCAGCAGCCAGGGGGGACTAGCGGGAACTGATACGCAGTATTTT
many	TRBV5-1	TRBJ1-4	.	CASSSGQREEKLFF	TGCGCCAGCAGCTCCGGACAGAGGGAAGAAAAACTGTTTTTT
.	TRBV5-8	TRBJ2-7	.	CASSLEGTNLKYEQYF	TGTGCCAGCAGCTTGGAAGGGACCAACCTCAAATACGAGCAGTACTTC
few	TRBV5-1	TRBJ2-4	.	CASSVDGAKNIQYF	TGCGCCAGCAGCGTTGACGGAGCCAAAAACATTCAGTACTTC
few	TRBV20-1	TRBJ2-7	.	CSAPDVARGEQYF	TGCAGTGCCCCGGACGTGGCACGGGGCGAGCAGTACTTC
.	TRBV9	TRBJ2-1	TRBD2	CASSVGIGEGRNEQFF	TGTGCCAGCAGCGTAGGTATCGGGGAGGGCCGAAATGAGCAGTTCTTC
.	TRBV12-3/TRBV12-4	TRBJ2-1	TRBD2	CASSSGLAGGPDYNEQFF	TGTGCCAGCAGCTCGGGACTAGCGGGAGGGCCGGACTACAATGAGCAGTTCTTC
.	TRBV12-3/TRBV12-4	TRBJ1-6	.	CASTHRPNNSPLHF	TGTGCCAGCACCCACAGGCCTAATAATTCACCCCTCCACTTT